The 14 T cell receptor beta chains in this list originate from one sample, sequenced in a study of shared clonotypes between healthy human individuals. Sequencing was performed with immunoSEQ multiplex PCR; in TCRdb, only in-frame clones are kept and a portion is missing. The sample records about 1.5 million clones, 98% being singletons. Sequencing used naive CD4+ T cells sorted from blood. Specified subset: CD45RA+ positively selected. The receptors come from a man younger than 45 in good health.

This rearrangement joins TRBV6-1 to TRBJ2-7, with 7 bases fitting TRBD1. With V trimmed by 3 bases and J by 3 bases, 8 bases remained unmatched. The CDR3 totals 15 residues. Germline V CDR1 and CDR2: MNHNS, SASEGT. This chain's CDR3 is CASSEAGTAVYEQYF. DNA of the CDR3: TGTGCCAGCAGTGAGGCCGGGACAGCCGTCTACGAGCAGTACTTC.

The J gene is TRBJ2-5, the V gene TRBV5-4, with 14 nucleotides matching TRBD2. Germline CDR1 reads SGHNT; CDR2 reads YYREEE (reference sequence). Losses at the gene ends were 4 bases for V and 5 bases for J; bases not matched to a gene: 7. The CDR3 contains 16 residues. The CDR3 sequence: CASSLGTSGSSETQYF. The CDR3 coding sequence is TGTGCCAGCAGCCTCGGGACTAGCGGGAGCAGTGAGACCCAGTACTTC. Using reference TRBV5-4 and TRBJ2-5 for the parts outside the CDR3, the full variable domain is ETGVTQSPTHLIKTRGQQVTLRCSSQSGHNTVSWYQQALGQGPQFIFQYYREEENGRGNFPPRFSGLQFPNYSSELNVNALELDDSALYLCASSLGTSGSSETQYFGPGTRLLVL.

Comment on this clone: This CDR3 is also generated by other DNA sequences in the sample. The rearrangement joins TRBV5-1 to TRBJ2-7; 9 bases map to TRBD1. The CDR3 has 14 residues. Trimming took 0 bases from V and 5 from J; bases not matched to a gene: 3. The germline V gene encodes CDR1 SGHRS and CDR2 YFSETQ. Here the CDR3 DNA reads TGCGCCAGCAGCTTGGGAACAGGGGGCGACGAGCAGTACTTC. Amino acids: CASSLGTGGDEQYF.

V is TRBV5-1 and J is TRBJ2-7; D may be TRBD2 (6 bases). V was cut by 4 bases and J by 5 bases, with 13 bases left in between. CDR1 and CDR2 from the germline V gene are SGHRS and YFSETQ. The CDR3 runs to 13 residues. The CDR3 region is CASSGTFGNEQYF. The CDR3 coding sequence is TGCGCCAGCAGCGGGACTTTCGGGAACGAGCAGTACTTC.

This rearrangement joins TRBV5-1 to TRBJ2-7; 11 nucleotides match TRBD2. The ends lost 1 base at V and 0 bases at J; junction bases unmatched: 6. This CDR3 is 17 amino acids long. Germline assignment: CDR1 SGHRS and CDR2 YFSETQ. CDR3 coding DNA: TGCGCCAGCAGCTTGACTAGCGGGAGTGGGCTCTCCTACGAGCAGTACTTC. This codes for CASSLTSGSGLSYEQYF.

This clone was seen once. This chain joins TRBV30 and TRBJ2-2; 10 bases fit TRBD2. The V gene's germline CDR1 is GTSNPN and CDR2 SVGIG (reference sequence). This CDR3 is built from 16 residues. V was clipped by 5 bases and J by 6 bases; unmatched bases: 12. This chain's CDR3 is CAWESLLAGPAGELFF. The DNA of the CDR3 is TGTGCCTGGGAAAGCTTACTAGCGGGACCGGCCGGGGAGCTGTTTTTT.

CDR3 coding DNA: TGTGCCAGCAGCCCTCGGCAGGGCCAGGGAGAGACCCAGTACTTC. Amino acid sequence: CASSPRQGQGETQYF. The chain has TRBV5-4 and TRBJ2-5; D possibly corresponds to TRBD1 (5 bases). The CDR3 spans 15 residues. V was cut by 4 bases and J by 4 bases, with 17 bases left in between. Germline V gene lookup returns CDR1 SGHNT and CDR2 YYREEE (reference sequence).

The J gene is TRBJ2-5, the V gene TRBV5-4, with 10 bases identical to TRBD1. This CDR3 is 15 amino acids long. The junction had 8 bases not matched to a gene; V was cut back by 4 bases and J by 5 bases. Germline values: CDR1 SGHNT, CDR2 YYREEE (reference sequence). DNA for the CDR3: TGTGCCAGCAGCGCCCGGACAGGGGGTCAGGAGACCCAGTACTTC. This codes for CASSARTGGQETQYF. The full variable domain, its missing parts supplied by reference TRBV5-4 and TRBJ2-5, is ETGVTQSPTHLIKTRGQQVTLRCSSQSGHNTVSWYQQALGQGPQFIFQYYREEENGRGNFPPRFSGLQFPNYSSELNVNALELDDSALYLCASSARTGGQETQYFGPGTRLLVL.

This chain links TRBV28 with TRBJ2-7, with TRBD2 identical over 10 bases. Germline V lookup: CDR1 MDHEN, CDR2 SYDVKM. Germline trimming cut 6 bases from V and 0 bases from J; bases unmatched to any gene: 5. This CDR3 is built from 15 residues. This chain's CDR3 is CASRTGTSVSYEQYF. The CDR3 bases are TGTGCCAGCAGGACCGGGACTAGCGTCTCCTACGAGCAGTACTTC.

CDR3 in DNA: TGTGCCAGCAGGGGGACAGAAAGTCCACTTAGCAATCAGCCCCAGCATTTT. Translated, it gives CASRGTESPLSNQPQHF. The V and J genes are TRBV11-2 and TRBJ1-5; 7 bases agree with TRBD1. Germline CDR1 and CDR2: SGHAT and FQNNGV. Trimming removed 6 bases from V and 0 bases from J; junction bases left unmatched: 11. This CDR3 has 17 amino acids.

This clone has a single count. The chain joins TRBV25-1 to TRBJ2-7; the D gene is possibly TRBD1 (5 bases). This CDR3 is built from 16 residues. Germline-derived CDR1 and CDR2 are MGHDK and SYGVNS. V was shortened by 3 bases and J by 0 bases, with 15 bases between the two germline ends. CDR3 in amino acids: CASSERVSGISYEQYF. DNA of the CDR3: TGTGCCAGCAGTGAGCGAGTCTCAGGGATCTCCTACGAGCAGTACTTC.

This clone was recorded once. For the CDR3, the DNA is TGTGCCAGCTCACCAAGGGGTCGGGGCACAGATACGCAGTATTTT. It translates to CASSPRGRGTDTQYF. The chain is built from TRBV18 and TRBJ2-3; tentative D call: TRBD1 (5 bases). Germline lookup yields CDR1 KGHSH and CDR2 LQKENI. The CDR3 loop spans 15 amino acids. Trimming took 2 bases from V and 1 from J, leaving 10 bases between them.

The rearrangement links TRBV11-3 to TRBJ1-1; D not certain. This CDR3 has 15 residues. Trimming shortened V by 5 bases and J by 3 bases, and 16 bases separated the two germline ends. The germline gives CDR1 SGHNT, CDR2 YENEEA. CDR3 residues: CASSRGDGSYTEAFF. The CDR3 region has the DNA TGTGCCAGCAGCAGAGGTGACGGAAGCTACACTGAAGCTTTCTTT.

V gene TRBV2 combines with J gene TRBJ1-5; D unresolved. The CDR3 length is 16 residues. Looked up from germline, CDR1 is SNHLY and CDR2 is FYNNEI. Trimming left V 6 bases short and J 4 bases short, with 19 bases between. Here the CDR3 reads CASRPSPPGLNQPQHF. As DNA, the CDR3 is TGTGCCAGCAGGCCGTCACCACCGGGCCTGAATCAGCCCCAGCATTTT.